This T cell receptor (beta chain) was documented in a study of identical twins. TCRdb reprocessed the 5' RACE reads via MiXCR and lists one record per CDR3 protein. Of under 1 million distinct CDR3 sequences in the sample, 9% to 15% are singletons; the top ten hold about 1.6%. This clonotype was seen just once. This CDR3 spans 16 amino acids. CDR1 is SGHTS, CDR2 YDEGEE, per germline. The ends lost 2 bases at V and 5 bases at J; junction bases unmatched: 12. A further study also used this sample, focusing on yellow fever vaccine responses in identical twins.

Sequenced input: PBMCs. The chain links TRBV5-8 to TRBJ2-7; 8 bases map to TRBD1. This receptor was identified in a woman aged 18-29 years in good health. CDR3 sequence: CASSFLTRQGSDEQYF. CDR3 coding DNA: TGTGCCAGCAGCTTTCTCACCCGACAGGGGTCCGACGAGCAGTACTTC.